This T cell receptor beta chain was identified in a study of shared clonotypes between healthy human individuals (dated by TCRdb to the early 2020s). Some background on the complete study: The cohort included three men and a couple of women between 18 and 49 years of age. To estimate repertoire size and how much clonotypes are shared between individuals, the study performed deep sequencing of blood TCR repertoires from a few healthy adults. Libraries were prepared and TCR repertoires were sequenced by different laboratories using diverse techniques, in order to increase sequencing depth and limit assay-specific biases. Between about 0.8 and 9 billion PBMCs per donor were obtained by leukapheresis. Overall results and qualifications from the work: Sampling was limited to blood, and TCR repertoires in tissue likely differ from TCR repertoires in blood. Because the study included a small number of donors, the genetic and exposure-history diversity represented was limited. Pairwise subsampling led to the expectation that sequencing depth would affect the degree of clonotype sharing among donors.

Reading from cysteine to phenylalanine, the CDR3 counts 14 amino acids. Left in the record is the CDR3 DNA by itself, 42 bases read in frame from the first base. CDR1 SEHNR and CDR2 FQNEAQ are derived from the germline V gene (reference sequence). V is clipped by 3 bases and J by 8 bases, and the sequence between their germline boundaries is 14 bases long. This clone has ten or more counts. The antigen it recognizes is unknown. The record has no base qualities; no much larger clone is one base away. Using the deep immunoSEQ assay, TCR CDR3 regions were amplified from genomic DNA by multiplex PCR. Extracted genomic DNA from each cell subset was spread evenly across all wells of several immunoSEQ 96-well plates, with each plate serving as a replicate. For unsorted PBMC, approximately 290 ng genomic DNA, equal to 30,000 or so T cell genomes, was loaded into each replicate PCR. Genomic DNA from unsorted PBMC was sequenced over ten immunoSEQ deep assay plates. Purified libraries were quantified with a Qubit 3.0 fluorometer, sized on a Bioanalyzer 2100, and re-quantified with the KAPA Library Quantification kit. Every immunoSEQ 96-well plate was sequenced on a separate single-read 150-cycle Illumina NextSeq 550 flow cell. On the study's bioinformatics: Because the immunoSEQ output held only junctional sequences and lacked quality scores, the filtering could not match the filtering applied to full-length reads. To assign V/J genes and CDR3, sequences were annotated using PyIR, a Python wrapper for IgBLAST v1.9, with IMGT germline references. Reads with weak V/J assignments (E-value above 1e-6), missing CDR3, stop codons, out-of-frame junctions, or ambiguous translated residues were removed. V3J clonotypes were defined as sequences sharing the same inferred V gene, J gene, and CDR3 amino acid sequence. Percentage overlap between repertoires was calculated by dividing the number of shared unique clonotypes by the size of the smaller repertoire. Repertoire richness was assessed with RTK rarefaction, the Chao1 estimator, and Recon v2.1 estimates of unobserved clonotypes. The immuneACCESS repertoire file appears here via TCRdb, limited to in-frame rearrangements. These files lack a portion of the clones; in checked studies, under half of the deficit traces to unresolved V genes, and the cause of the others is not known. V and J calls and clone size are copied from that table; D and trimming were computed from the DNA. The sample table holds about 490,000 clones, of which over 70% were seen once. Together, the top ten hold roughly 13% of the sample.

The donors were healthy, HIV-negative adults with no recently reported acute infections or vaccinations. Every donor was a Caucasian adult living in Nashville, Tennessee, USA. For unsorted samples, 85 million to 100 million PBMCs were counted, and genomic DNA was extracted using the QIAamp DNA Blood Mini kit. Blood was obtained by leukapheresis, after which PBMCs were separated by Ficoll-Histopaque density gradient centrifugation and cryopreserved in liquid nitrogen vapor phase. The sequenced sample consisted of PBMCs. Recombination linked TRBV7-9 to TRBJ2-1; the D gene is perhaps TRBD2, on 6 matching bases. This clonotype was sampled from a woman aged 40 to 50 in good health. Some clones in this sample may be carry-over from other donors' samples. The DNA reads TGTGCCAGCAGCTTCGGGATGCGGGAAGATGAGCAGTTCTTC. Its translation reads: CASSFGMREDEQFF.